This T cell receptor (beta chain) was profiled in a study of blood T cell repertoires in COVID-19. On the study more broadly: Acute and convalescent COVID-19 specimens originated in the United States, Italy and Spain. PBMCs, B-cell-depleted T cells, or T cells were the source of the cDNA or gDNA that made up the material.

Per the study methods: Reference gene primer amplification gave nucleated cell count estimates. TCRdb's table, derived via immunoSEQ multiplex PCR, lists solely in-frame clones and lacks some. V and J calls and clone size are copied from that table; D and trimming were computed from the DNA. This repertoire shows 280,000 or so clones, 70% to 90% found once; its top ten account for around 13%. The CDR3 length is 19 residues. Germline V CDR1 and CDR2: MDHEN, SYDVKM. V lost 6 bases, J lost 4 bases, and 14 bases stayed unmatched. The sequencing input was peripheral blood. The TCR comes from an older woman with acute or convalescent COVID-19. V and J are TRBV28 and TRBJ2-1; the match to TRBD2 covers 14 bases. CDR3 bases: TGTGCCAGCAGCCCAACGCCCGGGACTAGCGGGAGAGTATACAATGAGCAGTTCTTC. Protein product: CASSPTPGTSGRVYNEQFF.